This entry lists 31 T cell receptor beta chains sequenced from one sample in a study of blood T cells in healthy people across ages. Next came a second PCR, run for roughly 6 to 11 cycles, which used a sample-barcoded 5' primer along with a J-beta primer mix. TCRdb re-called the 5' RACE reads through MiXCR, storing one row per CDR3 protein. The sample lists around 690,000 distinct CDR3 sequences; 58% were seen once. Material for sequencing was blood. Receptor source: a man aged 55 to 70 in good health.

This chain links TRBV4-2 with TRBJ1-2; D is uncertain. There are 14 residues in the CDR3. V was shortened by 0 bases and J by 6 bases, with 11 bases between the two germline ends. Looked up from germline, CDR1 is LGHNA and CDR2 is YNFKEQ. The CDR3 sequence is CASSQERRMNGYTF. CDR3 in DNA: TGTGCCAGCAGCCAAGAGCGGCGGATGAATGGCTACACCTTC.

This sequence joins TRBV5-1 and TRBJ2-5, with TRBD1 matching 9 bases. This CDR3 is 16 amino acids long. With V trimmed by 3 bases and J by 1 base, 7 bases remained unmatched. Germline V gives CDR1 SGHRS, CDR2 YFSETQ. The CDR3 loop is CASSWGTGRGQETQYF. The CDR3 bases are TGCGCCAGCAGCTGGGGGACAGGGAGAGGCCAAGAGACCCAGTACTTC.

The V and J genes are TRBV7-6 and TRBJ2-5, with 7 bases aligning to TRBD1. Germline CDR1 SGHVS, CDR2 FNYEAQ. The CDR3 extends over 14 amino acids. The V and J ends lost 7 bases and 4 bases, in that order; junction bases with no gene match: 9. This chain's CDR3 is CASTRGQSGETQYF. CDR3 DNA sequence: TGTGCCAGCACCCGGGGACAGAGCGGAGAGACCCAGTACTTC.

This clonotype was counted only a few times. CDR3 sequence: CASTTEGPFAVYGYTF. CDR3 coding DNA: TGTGCCAGCACCACGGAGGGGCCATTCGCCGTCTATGGCTACACCTTC. V usage is TRBV2 and J usage is TRBJ1-2, with a weak D call TRBD1 (5 bases). Trimming left V 7 bases short and J 4 bases short, with 22 bases between. Germline CDR1 SNHLY, CDR2 FYNNEI. The CDR3 is 16 residues long.

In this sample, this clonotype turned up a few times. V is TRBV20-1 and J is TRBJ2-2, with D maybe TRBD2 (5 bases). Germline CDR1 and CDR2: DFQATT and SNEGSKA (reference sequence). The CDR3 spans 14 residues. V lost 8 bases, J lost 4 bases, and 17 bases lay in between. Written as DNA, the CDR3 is TGCAGTCTCCGGACGGGGTCTTCCACCGGGGAGCTGTTTTTT. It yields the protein CSLRTGSSTGELFF.

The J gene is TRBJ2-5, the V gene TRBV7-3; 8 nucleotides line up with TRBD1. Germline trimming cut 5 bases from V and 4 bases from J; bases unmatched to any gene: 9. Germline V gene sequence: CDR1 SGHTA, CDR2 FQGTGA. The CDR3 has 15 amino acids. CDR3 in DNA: TGTGCCAGCAGCGCCAGACAGGGGCAAGGAGAGACCCAGTACTTC. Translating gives CASSARQGQGETQYF.

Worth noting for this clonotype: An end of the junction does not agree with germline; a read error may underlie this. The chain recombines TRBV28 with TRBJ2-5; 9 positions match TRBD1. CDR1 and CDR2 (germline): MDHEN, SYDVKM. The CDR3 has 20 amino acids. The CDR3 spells CTSRKLGTGRERRFQETQYF. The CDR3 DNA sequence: TGTACCAGCAGAAAGTTGGGGACAGGGAGGGAGCGGAGGTTCCAAGAGACCCAGTACTTC.

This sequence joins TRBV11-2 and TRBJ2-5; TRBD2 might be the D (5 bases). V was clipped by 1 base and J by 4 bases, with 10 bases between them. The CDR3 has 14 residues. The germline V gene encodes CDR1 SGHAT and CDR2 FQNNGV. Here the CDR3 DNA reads TGTGCCAGCAGCTTAGGCGCTAGCAGAGAGACCCAGTACTTC. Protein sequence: CASSLGASRETQYF. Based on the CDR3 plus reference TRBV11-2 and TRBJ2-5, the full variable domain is EAGVAQSPRYKIIEKRQSVAFWCNPISGHATLYWYQQILGQGPKLLIQFQNNGVVDDSQLPKDRFSAERLKGVDSTLKIQPAKLEDSAVYLCASSLGASRETQYFGPGTRLLVL.

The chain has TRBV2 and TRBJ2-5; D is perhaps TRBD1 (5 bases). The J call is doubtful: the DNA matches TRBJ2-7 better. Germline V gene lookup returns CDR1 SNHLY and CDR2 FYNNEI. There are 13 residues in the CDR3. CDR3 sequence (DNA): TGTGCCAGCAGTCGGGTCGAGACAGCCGAGCAGTACTTC. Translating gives CASSRVETAEQYF.

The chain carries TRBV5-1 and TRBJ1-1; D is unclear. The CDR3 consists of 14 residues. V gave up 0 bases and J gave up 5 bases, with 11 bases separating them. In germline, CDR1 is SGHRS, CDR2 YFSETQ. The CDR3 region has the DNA TGCGCCAGCAGCTTGGATTTAGGGTTTACTGAAGCTTTCTTT. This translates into CASSLDLGFTEAFF.

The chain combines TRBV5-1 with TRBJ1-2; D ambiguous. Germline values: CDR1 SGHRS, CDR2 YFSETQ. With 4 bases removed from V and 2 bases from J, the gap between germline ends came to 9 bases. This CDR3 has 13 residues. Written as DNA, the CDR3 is TGCGCCAGCAGCCACAGTGTCAACTATGGCTACACCTTC. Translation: CASSHSVNYGYTF. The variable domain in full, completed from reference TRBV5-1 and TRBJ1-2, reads KAGVTQTPRYLIKTRGQQVTLSCSPISGHRSVSWYQQTPGQGLQFLFEYFSETQRNKGNFPGRFSGRQFSNSRSEMNVSTLELGDSALYLCASSHSVNYGYTFGSGTRLTVV.

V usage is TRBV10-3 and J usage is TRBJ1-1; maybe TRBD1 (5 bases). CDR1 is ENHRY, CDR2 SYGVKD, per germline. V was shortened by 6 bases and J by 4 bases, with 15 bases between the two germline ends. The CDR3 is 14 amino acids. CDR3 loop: CAISSQGVSTEAFF. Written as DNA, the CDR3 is TGTGCCATCAGCTCCCAGGGTGTGAGCACTGAAGCTTTCTTT.

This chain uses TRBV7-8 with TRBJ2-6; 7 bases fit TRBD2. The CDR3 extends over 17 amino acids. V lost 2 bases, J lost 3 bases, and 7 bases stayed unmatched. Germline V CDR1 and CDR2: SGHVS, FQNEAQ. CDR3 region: CASSLSPSGHGANVLTF. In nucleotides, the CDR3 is TGTGCCAGCAGCTTAAGTCCTAGCGGACATGGGGCCAACGTCCTGACTTTC.

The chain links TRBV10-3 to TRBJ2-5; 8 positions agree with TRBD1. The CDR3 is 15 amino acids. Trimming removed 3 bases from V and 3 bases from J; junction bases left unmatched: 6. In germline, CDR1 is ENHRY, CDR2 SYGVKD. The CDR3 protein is CAISDRTGIEETQYF. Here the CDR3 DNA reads TGTGCCATCAGTGATCGGACAGGGATCGAAGAGACCCAGTACTTC.

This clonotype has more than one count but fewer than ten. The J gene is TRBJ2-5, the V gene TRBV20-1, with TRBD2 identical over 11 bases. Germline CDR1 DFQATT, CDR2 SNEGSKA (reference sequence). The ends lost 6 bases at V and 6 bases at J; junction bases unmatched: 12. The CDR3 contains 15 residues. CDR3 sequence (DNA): TGCAGTGCGGACCTTAGCGGGGGGGCCGGGAAGACCCAGTACTTC. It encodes CSADLSGGAGKTQYF.

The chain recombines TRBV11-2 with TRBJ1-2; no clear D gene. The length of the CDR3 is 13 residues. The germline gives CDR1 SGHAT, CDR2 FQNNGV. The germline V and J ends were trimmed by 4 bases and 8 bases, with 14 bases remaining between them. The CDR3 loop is CASSSLVMWGYTF. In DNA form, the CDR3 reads TGTGCCAGCAGCTCCCTGGTAATGTGGGGCTACACCTTC.

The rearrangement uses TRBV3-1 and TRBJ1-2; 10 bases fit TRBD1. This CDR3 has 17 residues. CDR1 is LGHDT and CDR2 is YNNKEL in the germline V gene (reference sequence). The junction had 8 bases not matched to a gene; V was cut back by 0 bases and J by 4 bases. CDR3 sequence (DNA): TGTGCCAGCAGCCAAGATACGGGGACAGGGGCGGCCTATGGCTACACCTTC. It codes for CASSQDTGTGAAYGYTF.

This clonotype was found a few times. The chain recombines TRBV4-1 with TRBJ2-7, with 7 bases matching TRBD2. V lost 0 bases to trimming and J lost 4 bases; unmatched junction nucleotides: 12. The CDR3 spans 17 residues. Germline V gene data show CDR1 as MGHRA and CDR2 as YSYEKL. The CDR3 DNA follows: TGCGCCAGCAGCCAAGACCCCGCTAGGCGGGGGAGTTACGAGCAGTACTTC. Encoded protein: CASSQDPARRGSYEQYF.

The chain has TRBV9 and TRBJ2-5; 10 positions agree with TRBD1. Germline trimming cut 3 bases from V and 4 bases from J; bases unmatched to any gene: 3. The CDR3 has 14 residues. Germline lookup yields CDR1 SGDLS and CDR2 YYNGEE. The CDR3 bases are TGTGCCAGCAGCGAGGGACAGGGGATAGAGACCCAGTACTTC. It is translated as CASSEGQGIETQYF.

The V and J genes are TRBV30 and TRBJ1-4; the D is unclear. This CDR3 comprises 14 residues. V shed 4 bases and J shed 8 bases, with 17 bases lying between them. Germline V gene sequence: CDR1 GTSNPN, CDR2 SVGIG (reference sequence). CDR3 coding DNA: TGTGCCTGGACTCGTCAGTCAGGACGGGAAAAACTGTTTTTT. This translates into CAWTRQSGREKLFF.

Here the CDR3 DNA reads TGCGCCAGCAGCATCCGGGACCCCGGATCGGGGCAGTATTTT. This translates into CASSIRDPGSGQYF. The chain has TRBV5-1 and TRBJ2-3, with D perhaps assigned TRBD1 or TRBD2 (5 bases each). V dropped 4 bases and J dropped 11 bases, with 20 bases sitting between them. The CDR3 contains 14 residues. The germline V gene encodes CDR1 SGHRS and CDR2 YFSETQ.

The chain's CDR3 is CASSQMGPGTSPGNEQFF. For the CDR3, the DNA is TGCGCCAGCAGCCAAATGGGACCAGGGACTAGCCCCGGCAATGAGCAGTTCTTC. V is TRBV4-1 and J is TRBJ2-1; 9 bases fit TRBD2. The CDR3 extends over 18 amino acids. The V and J ends lost 2 bases and 6 bases, in that order; junction bases with no gene match: 14. CDR1 MGHRA and CDR2 YSYEKL come from the germline V gene.

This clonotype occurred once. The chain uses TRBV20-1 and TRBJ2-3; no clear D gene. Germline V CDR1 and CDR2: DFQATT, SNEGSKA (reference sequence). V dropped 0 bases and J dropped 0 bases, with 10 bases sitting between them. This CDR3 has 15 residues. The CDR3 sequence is CSAREQPRSTDTQYF. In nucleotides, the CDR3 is TGCAGTGCTAGAGAACAGCCTCGTAGCACAGATACGCAGTATTTT.

The CDR3 spells CASSPGDIGGEQFF. CDR3 nucleotides: TGCGCCAGCAGCCCCGGCGACATTGGGGGCGAGCAGTTCTTC. J is TRBJ2-1 and V is TRBV5-1, with D perhaps TRBD1 (6 bases). The germline V gene encodes CDR1 SGHRS and CDR2 YFSETQ. V shed 4 bases and J shed 10 bases, with 18 bases lying between them. The CDR3 extends over 14 amino acids.

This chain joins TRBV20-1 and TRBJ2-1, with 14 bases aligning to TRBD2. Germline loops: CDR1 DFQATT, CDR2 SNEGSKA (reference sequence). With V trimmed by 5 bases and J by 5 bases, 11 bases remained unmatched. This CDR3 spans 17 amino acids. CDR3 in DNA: TGCAGTGCTGGCAGACTAGCGGGGGGGTTGGCAAACAATGAGCAGTTCTTC. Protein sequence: CSAGRLAGGLANNEQFF.

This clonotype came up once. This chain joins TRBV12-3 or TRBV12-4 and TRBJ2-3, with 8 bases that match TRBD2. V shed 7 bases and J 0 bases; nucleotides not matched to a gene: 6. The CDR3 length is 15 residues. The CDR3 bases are TGTGCCAGCATGTCCGGGGGGGTTAGCACAGATACGCAGTATTTT. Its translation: CASMSGGVSTDTQYF.

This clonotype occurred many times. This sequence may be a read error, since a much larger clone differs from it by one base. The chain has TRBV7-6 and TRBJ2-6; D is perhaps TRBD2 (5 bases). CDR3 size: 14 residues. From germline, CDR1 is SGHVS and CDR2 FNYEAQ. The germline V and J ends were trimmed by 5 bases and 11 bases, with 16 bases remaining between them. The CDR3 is CASSVNPDGDVLTF. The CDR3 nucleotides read TGTGCCAGCAGCGTAAATCCGGACGGGGACGTCCTGACTTTC.

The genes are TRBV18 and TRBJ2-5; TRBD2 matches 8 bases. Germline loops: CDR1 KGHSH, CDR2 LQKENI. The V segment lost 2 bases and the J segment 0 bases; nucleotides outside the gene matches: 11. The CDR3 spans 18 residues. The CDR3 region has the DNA TGTGCCAGCTCACCATCGGCGCTGGCTAGCGGGTACCAAGAGACCCAGTACTTC. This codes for CASSPSALASGYQETQYF.

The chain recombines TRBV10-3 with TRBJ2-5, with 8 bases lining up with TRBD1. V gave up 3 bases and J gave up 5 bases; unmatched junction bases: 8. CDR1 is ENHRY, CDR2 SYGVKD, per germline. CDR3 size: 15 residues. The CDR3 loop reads CAISEIGQGAETQYF. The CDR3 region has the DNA TGTGCCATCAGTGAAATCGGGCAGGGGGCCGAGACCCAGTACTTC.

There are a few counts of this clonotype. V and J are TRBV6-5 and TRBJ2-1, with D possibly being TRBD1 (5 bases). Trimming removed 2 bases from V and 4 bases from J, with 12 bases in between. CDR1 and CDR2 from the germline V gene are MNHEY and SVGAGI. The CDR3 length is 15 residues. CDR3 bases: TGTGCCAGCAGTTACGACAGCGCCTTATACAATGAGCAGTTCTTC. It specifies CASSYDSALYNEQFF.

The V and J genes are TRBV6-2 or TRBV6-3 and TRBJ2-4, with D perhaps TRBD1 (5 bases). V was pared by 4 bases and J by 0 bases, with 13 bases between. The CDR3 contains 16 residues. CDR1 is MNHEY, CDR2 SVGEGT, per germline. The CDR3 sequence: CASSSGRAVAKNIQYF. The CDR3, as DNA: TGTGCCAGCAGTTCGGGCAGGGCCGTAGCCAAAAACATTCAGTACTTC.